What follows are 27 T cell receptor beta chains derived from one specimen sequenced in a study of technical replicates of blood from a handful of donors. TCRdb's copy holds only in-frame clones and misses some; the assay was immunoSEQ multiplex PCR. The sample contains about 75,000 clones, around 97% of which appear only once. The sequenced sample consisted of T cells isolated from PBMCs. These TCRs come from a human donor in good health.

J is TRBJ1-6 and V is TRBV30; no firm D call. The CDR3 is 15 residues long. Germline CDR1 GTSNPN, CDR2 SVGIG (reference sequence). The ends were cut back, 0 bases at V and 6 bases at J, with 12 bases in the middle. The CDR3 region is CAWSVLGQANSPLHF. The CDR3 DNA reads TGTGCCTGGAGTGTACTAGGGCAAGCTAATTCACCCCTCCACTTT.

The chain employs TRBV15 and TRBJ2-5; no firm D call. Between the trimmed V and J ends, which lost 0 bases and 2 bases, there was a span of 10 bases. The CDR3 is 15 residues long. In germline, CDR1 is LNHNV, CDR2 YYDKDF (reference sequence). CDR3 amino acids: CATSRDRVNQETQYF. The CDR3 nucleotides are TGTGCCACCAGCAGAGATCGAGTAAATCAAGAGACCCAGTACTTC.

DNA of the CDR3: TGTGCCAGCTCACCCGAGGTGAACACTGAAGCTTTCTTT. Translated, it gives CASSPEVNTEAFF. The genes are TRBV18 and TRBJ1-1; D is undetermined. This CDR3 is 13 amino acids long. CDR1 and CDR2 (germline): KGHSH, LQKENI. V lost 3 bases and J 0 bases, leaving 5 bases between the germline ends.

The chain uses TRBV29-1 and TRBJ2-1; 7 bases are shared with TRBD1. Looked up from germline, CDR1 is SQVTM and CDR2 is ANQGSEA. The junction had 13 bases not matched to a gene; V was cut back by 5 bases and J by 9 bases. The CDR3 contains 14 residues. CDR3 protein: CSVITGQARGEQFF. DNA for the CDR3: TGCAGCGTTATTACAGGACAGGCCAGGGGTGAGCAGTTCTTC.

The chain links TRBV5-6 to TRBJ2-3; TRBD1 matches 9 bases. With 4 bases clipped from V and 2 bases from J, the junction kept 8 bases outside the gene matches. The CDR3 runs 16 residues. Per the germline V gene, CDR1 is SGHDT and CDR2 is YYEEEE. CDR3 bases: TGTGCCAGCAGCAGTGGGGACAGGGACTCCACAGATACGCAGTATTTT. This translates into CASSSGDRDSTDTQYF.

V and J are TRBV28 and TRBJ2-4, with D tentatively TRBD1 (6 bases). Germline V gene data show CDR1 as MDHEN and CDR2 as SYDVKM. The V gene lost 5 bases and the J gene lost 1 base, with 12 bases spanning the gap. The CDR3 contains 15 residues. CDR3 sequence: CASSTPTGAKNIQYF. The CDR3 coding sequence is TGTGCCAGCAGTACGCCTACAGGGGCCAAAAACATTCAGTACTTC.

This clone was seen only once. The chain links TRBV15 to TRBJ2-3; 12 bases are a match to TRBD2. The CDR3 length is 16 residues. V trimming: 6 bases; J trimming: 4 bases; junction bases outside the gene matches: 8. Germline V CDR1 and CDR2: LNHNV, YYDKDF (reference sequence). As DNA, the CDR3 is TGTGCCACCAGTTGGCTAGCGGGGGGGATGGCAGATACGCAGTATTTT. Translated, it gives CATSWLAGGMADTQYF. Drawing the rest from reference TRBV15 and TRBJ2-3, the complete variable domain is DAMVIQNPRYQVTQFGKPVTLSCSQTLNHNVMYWYQQKSSQAPKLLFHYYDKDFNNEADTPDNFQSRRPNTSFCFLDIRSPGLGDTAMYLCATSWLAGGMADTQYFGPGTRLTVL.

The V gene is TRBV9, the J gene TRBJ2-7, with a possible D match to TRBD2 (5 bases). The CDR3 totals 16 residues. The V gene's germline CDR1 is SGDLS and CDR2 YYNGEE. The germline V and J ends were trimmed by 5 bases and 3 bases, with 21 bases remaining between them. This CDR3 reads CASRVTAGPILYEQYF. The CDR3 DNA sequence: TGTGCCAGCAGGGTTACGGCGGGCCCGATTCTCTACGAGCAGTACTTC.

The chain combines TRBV18 with TRBJ1-6; D is undetermined. Germline CDR1 and CDR2: KGHSH and LQKENI. The CDR3 runs to 13 residues. V lost 3 bases and J lost 9, with 9 bases in between. The CDR3, as DNA: TGTGCCAGCTCACCCCTCGGGGTTTCACCCCTCCACTTT. Amino acids: CASSPLGVSPLHF.

The chain employs TRBV28 and TRBJ1-2; no reliable D call. The CDR3 loop spans 13 amino acids. The V gene's germline CDR1 is MDHEN and CDR2 SYDVKM. V gave up 3 bases and J gave up 6 bases, with 11 bases separating them. The CDR3 sequence: CASSFVRMDGYTF. The DNA for the CDR3 is TGTGCCAGCAGTTTTGTCAGGATGGATGGCTACACCTTC.

The chain recombines TRBV9 with TRBJ1-4; D may be TRBD1 (5 bases). This CDR3 contains 16 residues. From germline, CDR1 is SGDLS and CDR2 YYNGEE. V dropped 4 bases and J dropped 6 bases, with 19 bases sitting between them. CDR3 loop: CASSPRGNGEYEKLFF. As DNA, the CDR3 is TGTGCCAGCAGCCCGCGGGGGAACGGCGAGTATGAAAAACTGTTTTTT.

J is TRBJ1-2 and V is TRBV15; 7 nucleotides line up with TRBD1. Germline V lookup: CDR1 LNHNV, CDR2 YYDKDF (reference sequence). The CDR3 sequence is 13 residues long. J lost 7 bases, V lost 2 bases, and 4 bases had no gene match. In nucleotides, the CDR3 is TGTGCCACCAGCAGACAGGGGGTAGGTGGCTACACCTTC. Translating it yields CATSRQGVGGYTF.

The chain has TRBV30 and TRBJ2-3; maybe TRBD2 (5 bases). Germline V CDR1 and CDR2: GTSNPN, SVGIG (reference sequence). The CDR3 extends over 13 amino acids. Trimming cost V 5 bases and J 3 bases, with 12 bases left between them. In DNA, the CDR3 is TGTGCCTGGGATATTGGAGGTACAGATACGCAGTATTTT. Translation gives CAWDIGGTDTQYF.

CDR3 coding DNA: TGTGCCAGCCGGGGGGCGGCCTCTGGGGCCAACGTCCTGACTTTC. Translating gives CASRGAASGANVLTF. This chain links TRBV19 with TRBJ2-6; D is possibly TRBD2 (7 bases). CDR1 LNHDA and CDR2 SQIVND come from the germline V gene (reference sequence). CDR3 length equals 15 residues. The V end lost 9 bases, the J end lost 0 bases, and 12 bases lay between the germline ends.

The chain recombines TRBV15 with TRBJ1-5, with TRBD1 identical over 9 bases. Trimming removed 0 bases from V and 4 bases from J; junction bases left unmatched: 1. This CDR3 has 15 residues. In germline, CDR1 is LNHNV, CDR2 YYDKDF (reference sequence). Here the CDR3 DNA reads TGTGCCACCAGCAGAGATGGACAGGGGAATCAGCCCCAGCATTTT. Protein product: CATSRDGQGNQPQHF. The whole variable domain, remainder taken from reference TRBV15 and TRBJ1-5, is DAMVIQNPRYQVTQFGKPVTLSCSQTLNHNVMYWYQQKSSQAPKLLFHYYDKDFNNEADTPDNFQSRRPNTSFCFLDIRSPGLGDTAMYLCATSRDGQGNQPQHFGDGTRLSIL.

The chain has TRBV5-6 and TRBJ1-2, with D maybe TRBD1 (5 bases). The CDR3 is 14 amino acids. Trimming took off 4 bases at V and 7 bases at J, with 17 bases between the two ends. From germline, CDR1 is SGHDT and CDR2 YYEEEE. For the CDR3, the DNA is TGTGCCAGCAGCCCGGTCGCTGGGGCTACTGGCTACACCTTC. The encoded protein is CASSPVAGATGYTF.

In its sample, this clone was seen once. This chain uses TRBV5-1 with TRBJ2-5; 9 bases align to TRBD1. With V trimmed by 3 bases and J by 4 bases, 4 bases remained unmatched. The CDR3 extends over 14 amino acids. Germline-derived CDR1 and CDR2 are SGHRS and YFSETQ. CDR3 region: CASSSGQGVETQYF. CDR3 in DNA: TGCGCCAGCAGCTCGGGACAGGGCGTAGAGACCCAGTACTTC.

CDR3 sequence: CAWSRDSYEQYF. CDR3 bases: TGTGCCTGGAGTAGGGACAGTTACGAGCAGTACTTC. This chain joins TRBV30 and TRBJ2-7; 7 nucleotides align to TRBD1. Unmatched junction bases numbered 2, after V lost 2 bases and J lost 4 bases. CDR3 length: 12 amino acids. Germline CDR1 reads GTSNPN; CDR2 reads SVGIG (reference sequence).

CDR3 DNA: TGCGCCAGCAGACGAAGGACAGGGGGGGTTCCCGACAACAATGAGCAGTTCTTC. Protein: CASRRRTGGVPDNNEQFF. This chain uses TRBV10-1 with TRBJ2-1, with 10 positions matching TRBD1. CDR3 size: 18 residues. Trimming at V came to 6 bases and at J to 5 bases, leaving 16 bases not matched to a gene. Germline-derived CDR1 and CDR2 are WNHNN and SYGVQD (reference sequence).

This rearrangement joins TRBV6-5 to TRBJ1-5; D is undetermined. Trimming pared 0 bases from V and 5 bases from J, leaving 8 bases between. CDR3 size: 14 residues. In germline, CDR1 is MNHEY, CDR2 SVGAGI. In nucleotides, the CDR3 is TGTGCCAGCAGTTACTCGAACCGGGATCAGCCCCAGCATTTT. Residues: CASSYSNRDQPQHF.

J is TRBJ2-7 and V is TRBV5-1; D possibly corresponds to TRBD1 (7 bases). The V and J ends lost 2 bases and 3 bases respectively, with 12 bases between them. The germline CDR1 and CDR2 sequences are SGHRS and YFSETQ. This CDR3 comprises 14 residues. CDR3 sequence: CASSFDREVYEQYF. DNA for the CDR3: TGCGCCAGCAGCTTTGACAGGGAGGTCTACGAGCAGTACTTC.

The chain uses TRBV5-1 and TRBJ2-1; 10 bases match TRBD1. CDR1 is SGHRS and CDR2 is YFSETQ in the germline V gene. CDR3 length: 13 residues. Germline trimming cut 3 bases from V and 8 bases from J; bases unmatched to any gene: 2. CDR3 coding DNA: TGCGCCAGCAGCTCGACAGGGGGCCATGAGCAGTTCTTC. Its protein is CASSSTGGHEQFF.

CDR3 protein: CAWSVEGGFYEQYF. DNA of the CDR3: TGTGCCTGGAGTGTAGAGGGTGGATTCTACGAGCAGTACTTC. The chain has TRBV30 and TRBJ2-7; possibly TRBD2 for D (5 bases). There are 14 residues in the CDR3. Germline values: CDR1 GTSNPN, CDR2 SVGIG (reference sequence). V gave up 0 bases and J gave up 3 bases, with 12 bases separating them.

The rearrangement links TRBV5-4 to TRBJ2-7, with 8 positions matching TRBD2. CDR1 and CDR2 from the germline V gene are SGHNT and YYREEE (reference sequence). CDR3 length: 15 residues. After removal of 0 bases from V and 3 bases from J, the junction contained 5 bases not matched to a gene. The CDR3 spells CASSLDGSGVYEQYF. The CDR3 bases are TGTGCCAGCAGCTTGGATGGTAGCGGGGTCTACGAGCAGTACTTC.

J is TRBJ1-1 and V is TRBV5-1; the match to TRBD1 covers 8 bases. The CDR3 totals 16 residues. CDR1 SGHRS and CDR2 YFSETQ come from the germline V gene. V lost 5 bases to trimming and J lost 4 bases; unmatched junction nucleotides: 13. The CDR3 bases are TGCGCCAGCAGACCCGCAGGGGGCGAAGGTACCACTGAAGCTTTCTTT. Translating gives CASRPAGGEGTTEAFF.

V usage is TRBV27 and J usage is TRBJ2-6; D is uncertain. The length of the CDR3 is 13 residues. Germline loops: CDR1 MNHEY, CDR2 SMNVEV (reference sequence). V lost 3 bases and J 3 bases, leaving 3 bases between the germline ends. CDR3 sequence: CASSFYGANVLTF. The CDR3 DNA is TGTGCCAGCAGTTTCTATGGGGCCAACGTCCTGACTTTC.

V and J are TRBV27 and TRBJ1-2; weak D call: TRBD1 (5 bases). V gave up 3 bases and J gave up 6 bases, with 14 bases separating them. The CDR3 spans 14 residues. In germline, CDR1 is MNHEY, CDR2 SMNVEV (reference sequence). The CDR3: CASSLSGSLDGYTF. In DNA form, the CDR3 reads TGTGCCAGCAGTTTGTCAGGGTCGTTAGATGGCTACACCTTC.